This T cell receptor (beta chain) was retrieved from a study of T cell responses to AZD1222 COVID-19 vaccine. Study conclusions and caveats: Females made up more of the donors, who were largely white British, and clonal diversity may have come out too low. CD4 TCRs covered the whole spike, strongest at regions 160-218 and 743-854. Following two doses of AZD1222, Spike-specific TCR breadth and depth rose.

A remark on this clone: Its antigen is currently unknown.

Assay: immunoSEQ multiplex PCR; the TCRdb copy retains only in-frame clones and omits some. The sample carries 150,000 or so clones, about 89% recorded once. Specimen: peripheral blood, collected 28 days after the second AZD1222 dose. This TCR was recovered from an adult who received the AZD1222 COVID-19 vaccine.

CDR3 in DNA: TGTGCCAGCAGCTTTGGACAGGGTGGGACTGAAGCTTTCTTT. Amino acids: CASSFGQGGTEAFF. The rearrangement links TRBV7-2 to TRBJ1-1, with 8 nucleotides matching TRBD1. The CDR3 extends over 14 amino acids. The ends lost 3 bases at V and 5 bases at J; junction bases unmatched: 5. CDR1 SGHTA and CDR2 FQGNSA come from the germline V gene.